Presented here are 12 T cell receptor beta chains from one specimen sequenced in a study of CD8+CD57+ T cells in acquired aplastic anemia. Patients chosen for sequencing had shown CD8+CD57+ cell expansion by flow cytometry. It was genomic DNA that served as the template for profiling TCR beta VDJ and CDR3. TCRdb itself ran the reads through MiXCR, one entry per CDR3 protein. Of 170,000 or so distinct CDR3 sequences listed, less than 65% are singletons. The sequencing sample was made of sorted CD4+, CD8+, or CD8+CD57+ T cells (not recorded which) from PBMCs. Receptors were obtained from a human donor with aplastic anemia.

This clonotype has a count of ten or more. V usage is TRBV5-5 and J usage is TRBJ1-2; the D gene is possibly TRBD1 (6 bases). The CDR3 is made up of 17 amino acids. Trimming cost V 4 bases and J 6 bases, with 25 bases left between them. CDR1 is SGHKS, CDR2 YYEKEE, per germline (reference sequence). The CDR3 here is CASSTLGGGASDDGYTF. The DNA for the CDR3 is TGTGCCAGCAGCACCCTGGGGGGGGGGGCCAGTGATGATGGCTACACCTTC.

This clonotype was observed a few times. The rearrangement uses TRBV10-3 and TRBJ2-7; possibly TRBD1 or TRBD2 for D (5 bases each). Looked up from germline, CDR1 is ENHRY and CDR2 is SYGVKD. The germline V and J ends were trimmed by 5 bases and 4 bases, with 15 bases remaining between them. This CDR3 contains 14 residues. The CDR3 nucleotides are TGTGCCATCAGTCGGTCCCGAGGGGAGTACGAGCAGTACTTC. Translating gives CAISRSRGEYEQYF.

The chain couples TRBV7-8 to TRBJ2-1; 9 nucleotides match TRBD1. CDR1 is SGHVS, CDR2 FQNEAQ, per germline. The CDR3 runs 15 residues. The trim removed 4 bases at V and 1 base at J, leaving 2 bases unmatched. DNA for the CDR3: TGTGCCAGCAGCTCAGGGACAGGGTCCTACAATGAGCAGTTCTTC. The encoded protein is CASSSGTGSYNEQFF.

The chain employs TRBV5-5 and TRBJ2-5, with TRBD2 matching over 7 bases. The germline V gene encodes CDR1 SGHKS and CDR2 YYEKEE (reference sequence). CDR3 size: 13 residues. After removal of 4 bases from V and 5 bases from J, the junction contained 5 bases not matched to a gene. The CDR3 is CASSRWGGETQYF. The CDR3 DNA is TGTGCCAGCAGCCGTTGGGGAGGGGAGACCCAGTACTTC.

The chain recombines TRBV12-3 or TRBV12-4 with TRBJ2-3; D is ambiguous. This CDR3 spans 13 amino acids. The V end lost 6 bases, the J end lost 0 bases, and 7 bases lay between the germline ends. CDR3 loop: CASSLESTDTQYF. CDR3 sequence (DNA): TGTGCCAGCAGCCTAGAAAGCACAGATACGCAGTATTTT.

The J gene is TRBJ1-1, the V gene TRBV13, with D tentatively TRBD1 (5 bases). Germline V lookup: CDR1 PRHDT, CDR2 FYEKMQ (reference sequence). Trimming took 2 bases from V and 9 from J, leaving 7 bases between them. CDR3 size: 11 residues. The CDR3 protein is CASSLKGKAFF. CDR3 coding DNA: TGTGCCAGCAGCTTAAAGGGGAAAGCTTTCTTT.

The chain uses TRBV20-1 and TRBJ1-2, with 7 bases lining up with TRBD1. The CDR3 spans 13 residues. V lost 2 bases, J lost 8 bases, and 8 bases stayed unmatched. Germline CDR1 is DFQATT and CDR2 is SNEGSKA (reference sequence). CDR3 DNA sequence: TGCAGTGCTAGAACGACAGGGATCGACGGCTACACCTTC. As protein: CSARTTGIDGYTF.

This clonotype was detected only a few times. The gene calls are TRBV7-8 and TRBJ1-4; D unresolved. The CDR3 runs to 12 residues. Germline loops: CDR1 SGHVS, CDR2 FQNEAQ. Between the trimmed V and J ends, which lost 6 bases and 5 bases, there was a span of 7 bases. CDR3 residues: CASSSGNEKLFF. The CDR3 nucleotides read TGTGCCAGCAGTTCGGGGAATGAAAAACTGTTTTTT.

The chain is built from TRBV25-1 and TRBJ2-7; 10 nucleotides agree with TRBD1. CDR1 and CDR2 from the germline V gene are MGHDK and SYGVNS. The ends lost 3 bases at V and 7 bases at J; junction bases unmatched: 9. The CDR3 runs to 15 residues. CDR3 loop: CASSETGTGAREQYF. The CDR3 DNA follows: TGTGCCAGCAGTGAGACCGGGACAGGGGCGCGGGAGCAGTACTTC.

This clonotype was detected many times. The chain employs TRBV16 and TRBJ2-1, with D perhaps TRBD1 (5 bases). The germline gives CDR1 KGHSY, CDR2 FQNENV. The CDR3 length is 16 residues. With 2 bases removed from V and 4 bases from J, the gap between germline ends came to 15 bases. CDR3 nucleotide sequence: TGTGCCAGCAGCCAACCCCGGCAGGGTCCGTACAATGAGCAGTTCTTC. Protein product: CASSQPRQGPYNEQFF.

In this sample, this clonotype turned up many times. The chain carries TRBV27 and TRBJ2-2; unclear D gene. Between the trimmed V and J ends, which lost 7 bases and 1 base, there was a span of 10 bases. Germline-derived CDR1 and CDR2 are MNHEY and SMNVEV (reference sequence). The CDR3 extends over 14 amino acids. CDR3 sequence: CASINGGNTGELFF. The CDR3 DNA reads TGTGCCAGCATAAACGGCGGGAACACCGGGGAGCTGTTTTTT.

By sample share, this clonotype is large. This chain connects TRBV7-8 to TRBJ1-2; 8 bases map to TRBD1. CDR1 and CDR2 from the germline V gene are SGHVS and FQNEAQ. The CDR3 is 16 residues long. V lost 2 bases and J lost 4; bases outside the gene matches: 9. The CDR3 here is CASSLTAGGAGYGYTF. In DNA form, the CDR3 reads TGTGCCAGCAGCTTAACGGCAGGGGGCGCAGGCTATGGCTACACCTTC.